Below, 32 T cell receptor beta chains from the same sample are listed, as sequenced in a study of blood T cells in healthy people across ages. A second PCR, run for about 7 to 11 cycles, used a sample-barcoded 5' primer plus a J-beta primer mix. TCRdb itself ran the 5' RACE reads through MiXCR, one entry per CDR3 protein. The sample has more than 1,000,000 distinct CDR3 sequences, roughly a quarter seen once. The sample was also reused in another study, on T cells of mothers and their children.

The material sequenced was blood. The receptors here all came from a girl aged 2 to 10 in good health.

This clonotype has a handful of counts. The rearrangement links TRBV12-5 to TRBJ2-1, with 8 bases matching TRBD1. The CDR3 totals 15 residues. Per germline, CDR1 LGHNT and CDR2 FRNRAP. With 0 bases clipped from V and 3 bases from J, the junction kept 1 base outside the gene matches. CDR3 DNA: TGTGCTAGTGGTTTGGTAACAGGGGGCTACAATGAGCAGTTCTTC. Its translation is CASGLVTGGYNEQFF.

CDR3: CASGLGQVGETQYF. The CDR3 DNA reads TGTGCTAGTGGTTTGGGACAGGTTGGGGAGACCCAGTACTTC. The chain carries TRBV12-5 and TRBJ2-5; D may be TRBD1 (6 bases). Trimming cost V 1 base and J 5 bases, with 11 bases left between them. This CDR3 has 14 amino acids. Looked up from germline, CDR1 is LGHNT and CDR2 is FRNRAP.

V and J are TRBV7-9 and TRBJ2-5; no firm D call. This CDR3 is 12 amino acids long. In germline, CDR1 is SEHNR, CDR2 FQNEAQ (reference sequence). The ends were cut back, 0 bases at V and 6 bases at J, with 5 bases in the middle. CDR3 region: CASSLAMKTQYF. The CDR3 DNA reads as TGTGCCAGCAGCTTAGCGATGAAGACCCAGTACTTC.

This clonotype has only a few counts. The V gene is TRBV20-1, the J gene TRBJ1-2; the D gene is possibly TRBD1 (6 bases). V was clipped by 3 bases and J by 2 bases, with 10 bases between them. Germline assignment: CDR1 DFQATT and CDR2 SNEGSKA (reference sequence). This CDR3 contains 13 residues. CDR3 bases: TGCAGTGCTAGGGAGGGGGGGAACTATGGCTACACCTTC. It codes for CSAREGGNYGYTF.

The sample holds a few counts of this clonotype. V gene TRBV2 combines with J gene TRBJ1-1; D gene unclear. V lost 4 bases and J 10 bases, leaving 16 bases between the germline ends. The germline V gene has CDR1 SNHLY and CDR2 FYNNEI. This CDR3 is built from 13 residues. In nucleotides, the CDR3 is TGTGCCAGCAGTGGGGGTCCCAGTTTTCGAGCTTTCTTT. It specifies CASSGGPSFRAFF.

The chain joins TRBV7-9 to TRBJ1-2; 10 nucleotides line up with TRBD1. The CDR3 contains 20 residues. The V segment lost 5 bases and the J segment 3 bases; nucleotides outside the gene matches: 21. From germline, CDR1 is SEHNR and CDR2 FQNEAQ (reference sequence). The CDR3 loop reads CASSTPFALGDRGVHYGYTF. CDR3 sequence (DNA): TGTGCCAGCAGCACGCCTTTCGCCCTAGGGGACAGGGGTGTTCACTATGGCTACACCTTC.

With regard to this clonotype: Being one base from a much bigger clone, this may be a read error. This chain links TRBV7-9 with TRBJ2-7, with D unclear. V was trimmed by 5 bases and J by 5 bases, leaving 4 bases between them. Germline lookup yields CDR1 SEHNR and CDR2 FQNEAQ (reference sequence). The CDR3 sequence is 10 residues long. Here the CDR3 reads CASSPDEQYF. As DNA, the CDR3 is TGTGCCAGCAGCCCCGACGAGCAGTACTTC.

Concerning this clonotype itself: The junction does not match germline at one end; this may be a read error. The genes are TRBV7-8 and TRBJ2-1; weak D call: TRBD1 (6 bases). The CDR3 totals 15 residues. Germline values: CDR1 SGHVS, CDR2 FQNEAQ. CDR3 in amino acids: CASSPRGLGGNEQLF. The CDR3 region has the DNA TGTGCCAGCAGCCCCAGGGGTTTGGGTGGGAATGAGCAGCTCTTC.

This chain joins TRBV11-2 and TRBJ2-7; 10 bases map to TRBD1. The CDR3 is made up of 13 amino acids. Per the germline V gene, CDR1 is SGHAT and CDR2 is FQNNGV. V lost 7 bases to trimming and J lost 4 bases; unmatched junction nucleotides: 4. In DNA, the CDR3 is TGTGCCAGCACACCGGGACAGGGGTACGAGCAGTACTTC. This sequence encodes CASTPGQGYEQYF.

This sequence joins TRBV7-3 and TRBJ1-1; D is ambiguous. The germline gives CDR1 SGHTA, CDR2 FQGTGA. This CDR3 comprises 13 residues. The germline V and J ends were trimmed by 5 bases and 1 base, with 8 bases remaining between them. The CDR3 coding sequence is TGTGCCAGCAGCATGGAGGGGAACACTGAAGCTTTCTTT. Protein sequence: CASSMEGNTEAFF.

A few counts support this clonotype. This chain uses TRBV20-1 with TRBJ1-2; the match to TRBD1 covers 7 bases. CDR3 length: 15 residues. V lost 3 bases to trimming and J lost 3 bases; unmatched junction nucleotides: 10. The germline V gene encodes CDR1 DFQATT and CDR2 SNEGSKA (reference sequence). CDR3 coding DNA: TGCAGTGCTAGGATCTCCGGGACAGAGGACTATGGCTACACCTTC. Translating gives CSARISGTEDYGYTF.

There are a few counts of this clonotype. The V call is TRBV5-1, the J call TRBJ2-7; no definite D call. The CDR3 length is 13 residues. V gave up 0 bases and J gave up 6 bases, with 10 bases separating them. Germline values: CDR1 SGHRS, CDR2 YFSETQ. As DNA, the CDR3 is TGCGCCAGCAGCTTGGCCGGGTACAGCGAGCAGTACTTC. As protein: CASSLAGYSEQYF.

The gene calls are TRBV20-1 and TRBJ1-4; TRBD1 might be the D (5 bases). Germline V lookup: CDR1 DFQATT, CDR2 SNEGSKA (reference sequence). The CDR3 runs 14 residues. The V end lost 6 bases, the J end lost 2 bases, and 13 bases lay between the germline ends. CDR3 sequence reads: CSAVGGATNEKLFF. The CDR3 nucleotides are TGCAGTGCGGTCGGTGGGGCGACTAATGAAAAACTGTTTTTT.

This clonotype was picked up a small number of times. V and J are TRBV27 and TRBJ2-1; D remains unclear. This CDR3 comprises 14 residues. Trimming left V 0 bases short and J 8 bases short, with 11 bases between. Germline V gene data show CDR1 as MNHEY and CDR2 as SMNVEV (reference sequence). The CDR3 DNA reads TGTGCCAGCAGTTTATCGCTTGGACGGGATGAGCAGTTCTTC. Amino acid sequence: CASSLSLGRDEQFF.

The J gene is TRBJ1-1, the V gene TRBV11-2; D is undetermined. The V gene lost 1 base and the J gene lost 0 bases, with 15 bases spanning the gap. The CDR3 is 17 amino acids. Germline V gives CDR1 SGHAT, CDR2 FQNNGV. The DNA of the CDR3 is TGTGCCAGCAGCTTAGTCGGCTCAACAGCCCTGAACACTGAAGCTTTCTTT. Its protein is CASSLVGSTALNTEAFF. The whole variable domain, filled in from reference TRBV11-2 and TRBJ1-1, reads EAGVAQSPRYKIIEKRQSVAFWCNPISGHATLYWYQQILGQGPKLLIQFQNNGVVDDSQLPKDRFSAERLKGVDSTLKIQPAKLEDSAVYLCASSLVGSTALNTEAFFGQGTRLTVV.

DNA of the CDR3: TGTGCCAGCAGCTTAGGGGGGCAAAAGGGCAATGAGCAGTTCTTC. Amino acids: CASSLGGQKGNEQFF. This chain joins TRBV7-9 and TRBJ2-5; D perhaps matches TRBD1 (6 bases). The DNA matches TRBJ2-1 better at its end, which makes the J call doubtful. The V gene's germline CDR1 is SEHNR and CDR2 FQNEAQ (reference sequence). The CDR3 runs 15 residues.

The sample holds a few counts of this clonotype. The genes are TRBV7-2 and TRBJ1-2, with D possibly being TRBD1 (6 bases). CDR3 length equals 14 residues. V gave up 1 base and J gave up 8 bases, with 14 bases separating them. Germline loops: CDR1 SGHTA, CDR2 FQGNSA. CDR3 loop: CASSLGGGSVGYTF. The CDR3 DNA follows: TGTGCCAGCAGCTTAGGAGGGGGTTCGGTCGGCTACACCTTC.

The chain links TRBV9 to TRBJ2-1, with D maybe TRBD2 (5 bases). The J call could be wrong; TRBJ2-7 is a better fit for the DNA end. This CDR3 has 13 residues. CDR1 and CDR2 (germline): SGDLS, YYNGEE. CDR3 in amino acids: CASSGTQDYEQYF. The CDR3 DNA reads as TGTGCCAGCAGCGGGACTCAAGATTACGAGCAGTACTTC.

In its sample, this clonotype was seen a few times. This CDR3 is CASSQTGGSKSGNTIYF. The CDR3 region has the DNA TGTGCCAGCAGCCAAACCGGGGGGTCGAAGTCTGGAAACACCATATATTTT. V usage is TRBV16 and J usage is TRBJ1-3; D is possibly TRBD1 (5 bases). CDR1 and CDR2 from the germline V gene are KGHSY and FQNENV. The CDR3 sequence is 17 residues long. Trimming shortened V by 2 bases and J by 1 base, and 15 bases separated the two germline ends. Complete variable domain (other parts from reference TRBV16 and TRBJ1-3): GEEVAQTPKHLVRGEGQKAKLYCAPIKGHSYVFWYQQVLKNEFKFLISFQNENVFDETGMPKERFSAKCLPNSPCSLEIQATKLEDSAVYFCASSQTGGSKSGNTIYFGEGSWLTVV.

CDR3 bases: TGTGCCAGCAAGAGGGGAACTAATGAAAAACTGTTTTTT. Encoded protein: CASKRGTNEKLFF. The V and J genes are TRBV7-9 and TRBJ1-4; possibly TRBD1 for D (5 bases). The CDR3 extends over 13 amino acids. Germline V gene data show CDR1 as SEHNR and CDR2 as FQNEAQ (reference sequence). The ends were cut back, 7 bases at V and 1 base at J, with 7 bases in the middle.

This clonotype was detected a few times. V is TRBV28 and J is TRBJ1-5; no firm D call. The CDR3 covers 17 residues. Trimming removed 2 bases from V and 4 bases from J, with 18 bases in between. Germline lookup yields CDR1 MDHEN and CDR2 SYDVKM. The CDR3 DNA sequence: TGTGCCAGCAGTTTACACTCTCAGCGACGAACTAATCAGCCCCAGCATTTT. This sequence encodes CASSLHSQRRTNQPQHF.

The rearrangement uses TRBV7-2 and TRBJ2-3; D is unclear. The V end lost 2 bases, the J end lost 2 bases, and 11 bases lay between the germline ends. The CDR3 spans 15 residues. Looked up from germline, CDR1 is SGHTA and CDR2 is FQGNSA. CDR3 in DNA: TGTGCCAGCAGCTTACGGGTCCCGTTCACAGATACGCAGTATTTT. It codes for CASSLRVPFTDTQYF.

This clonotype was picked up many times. This CDR3 reads CASSDLETQYF. For the CDR3, the DNA is TGTGCCAGCAGTGATCTCGAGACCCAGTACTTC. V usage is TRBV25-1 and J usage is TRBJ2-5; D ambiguous. Per germline, CDR1 MGHDK and CDR2 SYGVNS. Trimming took off 3 bases at V and 5 bases at J, with 4 bases between the two ends. The CDR3 runs to 11 residues.

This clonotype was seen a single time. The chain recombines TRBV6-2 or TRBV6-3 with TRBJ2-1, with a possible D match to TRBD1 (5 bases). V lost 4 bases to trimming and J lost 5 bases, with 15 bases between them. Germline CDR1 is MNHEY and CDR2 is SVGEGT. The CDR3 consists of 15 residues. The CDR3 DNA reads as TGTGCCAGCAGTTTTGAAGGGGCGCGGAACAATGAGCAGTTCTTC. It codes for CASSFEGARNNEQFF.

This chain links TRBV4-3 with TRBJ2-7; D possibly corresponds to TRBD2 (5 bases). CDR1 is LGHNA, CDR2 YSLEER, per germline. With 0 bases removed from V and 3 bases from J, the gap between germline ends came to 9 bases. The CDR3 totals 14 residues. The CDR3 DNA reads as TGCGCCAGCAGCCAAGATGTCAGCGGCTACGAGCAGTACTTC. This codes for CASSQDVSGYEQYF.

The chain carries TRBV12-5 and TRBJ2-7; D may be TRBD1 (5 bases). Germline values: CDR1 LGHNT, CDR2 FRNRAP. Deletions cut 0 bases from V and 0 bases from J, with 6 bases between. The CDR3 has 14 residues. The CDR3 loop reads CASGLVDSSYEQYF. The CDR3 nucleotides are TGTGCTAGTGGTTTGGTCGACAGCTCCTACGAGCAGTACTTC.

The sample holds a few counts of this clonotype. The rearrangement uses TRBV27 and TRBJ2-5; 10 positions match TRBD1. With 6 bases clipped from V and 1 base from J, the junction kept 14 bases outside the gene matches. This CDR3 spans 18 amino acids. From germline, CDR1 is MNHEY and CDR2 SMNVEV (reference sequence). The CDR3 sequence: CASSRRGTGVGSQETQYF. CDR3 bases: TGTGCCAGCAGCCGAAGAGGGACAGGGGTGGGATCCCAAGAGACCCAGTACTTC.

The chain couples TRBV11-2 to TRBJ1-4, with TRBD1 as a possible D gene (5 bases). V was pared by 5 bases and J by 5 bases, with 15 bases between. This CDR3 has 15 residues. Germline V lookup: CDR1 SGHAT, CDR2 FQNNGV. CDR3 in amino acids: CASSTGPGRNEKLFF. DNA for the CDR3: TGTGCCAGCAGCACAGGCCCAGGCCGAAATGAAAAACTGTTTTTT.

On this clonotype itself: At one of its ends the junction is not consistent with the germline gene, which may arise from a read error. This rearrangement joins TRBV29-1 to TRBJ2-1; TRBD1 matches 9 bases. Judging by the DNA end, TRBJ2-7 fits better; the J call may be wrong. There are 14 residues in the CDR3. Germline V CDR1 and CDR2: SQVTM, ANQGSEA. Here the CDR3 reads CSVGTGENGYGQYF. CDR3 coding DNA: TGCAGCGTTGGGACAGGGGAAAACGGCTACGGGCAGTACTTC.

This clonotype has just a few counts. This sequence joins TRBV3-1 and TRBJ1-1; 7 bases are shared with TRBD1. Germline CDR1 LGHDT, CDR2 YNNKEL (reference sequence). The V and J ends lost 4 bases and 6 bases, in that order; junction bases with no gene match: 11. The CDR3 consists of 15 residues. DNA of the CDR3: TGTGCCAGCAGCCGTTTGACAGGGAACGTCCCTGAAGCTTTCTTT. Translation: CASSRLTGNVPEAFF.

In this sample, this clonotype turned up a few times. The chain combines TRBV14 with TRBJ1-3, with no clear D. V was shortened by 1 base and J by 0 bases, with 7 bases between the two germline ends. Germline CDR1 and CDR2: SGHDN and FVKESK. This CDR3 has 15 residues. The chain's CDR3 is CASSQAWTSGNTIYF. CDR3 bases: TGTGCCAGCAGCCAAGCGTGGACCTCTGGAAACACCATATATTTT.

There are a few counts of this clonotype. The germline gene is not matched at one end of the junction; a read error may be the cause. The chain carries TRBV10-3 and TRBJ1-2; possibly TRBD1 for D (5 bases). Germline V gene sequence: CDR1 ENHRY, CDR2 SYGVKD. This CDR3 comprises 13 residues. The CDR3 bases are TGTGCCATCGGGGGATACAAGGGTGATGGCCACACCTTC. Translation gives CAIGGYKGDGHTF.